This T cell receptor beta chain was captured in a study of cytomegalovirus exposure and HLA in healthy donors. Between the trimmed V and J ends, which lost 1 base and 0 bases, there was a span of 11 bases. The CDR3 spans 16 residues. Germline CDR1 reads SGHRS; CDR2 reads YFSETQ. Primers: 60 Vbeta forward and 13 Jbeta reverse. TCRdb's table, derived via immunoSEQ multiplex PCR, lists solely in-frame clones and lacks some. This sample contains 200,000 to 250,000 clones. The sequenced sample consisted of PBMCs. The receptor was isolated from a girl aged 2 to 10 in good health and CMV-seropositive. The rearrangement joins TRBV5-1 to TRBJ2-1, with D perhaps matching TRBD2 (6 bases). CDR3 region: CASSLQRVGSYNEQFF. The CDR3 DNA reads TGCGCCAGCAGCTTGCAGCGGGTAGGCTCCTACAATGAGCAGTTCTTC.